This T cell receptor (beta chain) was sequenced for a study of T cell repertoires in cytomegalovirus infection (dated by TCRdb to the late 2010s). At the level of the whole study: Donor HLA type was relevant to the analysis, as public TCR beta signatures indicated carriage of CMV infection together with the matching HLA type. What the research found in general, with its limitations: The ex vivo response was dominated by HLA-C-restricted CMV-specific TCR beta clonotypes, and the single most frequent clonotype in two of eight donors was supplied by these HLA-C-restricted clonotypes. Carriers of CMV infection plus the relevant HLA type were discriminated by the cumulative frequency of public TCR beta family members in the study cohort and in an independent approximately 340-donor cohort.

Sequencer: Illumina HiSeq 1500. TCRdb reprocessing: public reads trimmed at Q25 with fastp, clones called with MiXCR, in-frame beta chains kept. Each entry is one CDR3 protein sequence, shown with its most common DNA and genes. This sample lists 200,000 or so distinct CDR3 sequences; approximately 19% were detected once. Together, the top ten hold around 3.1% of the sample. About this clonotype itself: The target of this receptor is not known. Possible read error: a much larger clone is one base away.

Here V drops 2 bases and J drops 7 bases, and the junction holds 12 bases not matched to any gene. Looking up the germline V gene yields CDR1 SGHTA and CDR2 FQGNSA. Taken from cysteine to phenylalanine, the CDR3 has 17 residues. The entry retains the CDR3 DNA only, 51 bases that are in frame from base 1. The chain is assembled from TRBV7-2 and TRBJ2-1, with 9 bases in between that match TRBD2. The sequencing sample was made of PBMCs. The TCR was taken from a human donor in good health (CMV status not recorded). Some clones in this sample may be carry-over from other donors' samples. The CDR3 region reads CASSLPGAGGPMNEQFF. At the DNA level, the sequence is TGTGCCAGCAGCTTACCTGGTGCGGGAGGGCCCATGAATGAGCAGTTCTTC.